The 2 T cell receptor beta chains given below trace back to one sample, sequenced in a study of T cell changes during pregnancy in multiple sclerosis. The protocol was immunoSEQ multiplex PCR, while the TCRdb copy is restricted to in-frame clones and leaves out a portion. The sample has around 110,000 clones; roughly 90% are singletons. The specimen comprised peripheral blood, sampled in the third trimester of pregnancy. Receptors originate from a female donor with multiple sclerosis, enrolled in a pregnancy study.

This clone was seen a handful of times. The chain uses TRBV15 and TRBJ1-5, with D hard to call. V gave up 5 bases and J gave up 0 bases, with 14 bases separating them. Germline V gene sequence: CDR1 LNHNV, CDR2 YYDKDF (reference sequence). This CDR3 spans 16 amino acids. CDR3 sequence reads: CATSPPTRISNQPQHF. Written as DNA, the CDR3 is TGTGCCACCAGCCCACCAACGAGGATTAGCAATCAGCCCCAGCATTTT. The full variable domain, its missing parts supplied by reference TRBV15 and TRBJ1-5, is DAMVIQNPRYQVTQFGKPVTLSCSQTLNHNVMYWYQQKSSQAPKLLFHYYDKDFNNEADTPDNFQSRRPNTSFCFLDIRSPGLGDTAMYLCATSPPTRISNQPQHFGDGTRLSIL.

This chain uses TRBV4-2 with TRBJ1-4; D might be TRBD1 (6 bases). V was clipped by 5 bases and J by 8 bases, with 33 bases between them. The CDR3 is 20 amino acids. CDR1 is LGHNA and CDR2 is YNFKEQ in the germline V gene. The CDR3 loop reads CASSSKRFGTSLVGEEKLFF. CDR3 nucleotide sequence: TGTGCCAGCAGCTCCAAGAGGTTCGGGACATCTCTCGTAGGGGAAGAAAAACTGTTTTTT.